This TCR beta chain was observed in a study of human T cells and chemical hapten exposure. The time point denotes: pre-sensitization, week 0. Sample treatment: therapeutic diphenylcyclopropenone sensitization with weekly scalp DPC. This clonotype was recorded at least ten times. This CDR3 region has 14 residues. Looked up from germline, CDR1 is SGHTA and CDR2 is FQGNSA. V was clipped by 2 bases and J by 4 bases; unmatched bases: 4. In the authors' methods: With a range of 23,224 to 690,600, the median per sample was roughly 97,000 TCRs. MiXCR, applied by TCRdb to the RACE reads, yields one record per CDR3 protein. The V and J calls and clone size come from TCRdb's table, not from the authors' own analysis. The sample has about 260,000 distinct CDR3 sequences, about 8.1% seen once.

This TCR derives from a woman aged 40 to 55 with alopecia areata. Some clones in this sample may be carry-over from other donors' samples. The chain joins TRBV7-2 to TRBJ1-2; 7 bases are shared with TRBD1. The sample consisted of whole blood, taken in connection with sensitization to the hapten diphenylcyclopropenone (DPC). The CDR3 DNA is TGTGCCAGCAGCTTACACAGGGACAGCTATGGCTACACCTTC. Its protein is CASSLHRDSYGYTF.